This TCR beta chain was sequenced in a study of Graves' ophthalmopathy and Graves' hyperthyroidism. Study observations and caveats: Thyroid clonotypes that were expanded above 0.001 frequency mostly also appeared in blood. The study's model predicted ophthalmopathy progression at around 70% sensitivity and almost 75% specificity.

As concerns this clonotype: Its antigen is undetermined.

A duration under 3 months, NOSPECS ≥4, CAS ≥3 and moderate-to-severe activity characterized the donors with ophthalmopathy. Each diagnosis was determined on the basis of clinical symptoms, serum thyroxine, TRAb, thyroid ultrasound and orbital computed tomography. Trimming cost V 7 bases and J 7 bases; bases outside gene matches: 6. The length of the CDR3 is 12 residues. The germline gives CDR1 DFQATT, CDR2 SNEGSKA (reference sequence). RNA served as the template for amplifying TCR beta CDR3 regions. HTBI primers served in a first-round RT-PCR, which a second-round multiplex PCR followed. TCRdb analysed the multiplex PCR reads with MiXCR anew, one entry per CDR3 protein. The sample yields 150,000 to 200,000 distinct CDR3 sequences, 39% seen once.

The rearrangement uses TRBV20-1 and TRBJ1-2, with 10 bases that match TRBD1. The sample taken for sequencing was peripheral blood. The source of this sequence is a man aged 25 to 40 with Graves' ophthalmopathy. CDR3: CSVRTGGVGYTF. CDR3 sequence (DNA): TGCAGTGTTAGGACAGGGGGAGTTGGCTACACCTTC.